This is a list of T cell receptor beta chains from one sample in a study of cytomegalovirus exposure and HLA in healthy donors. The method was immunoSEQ multiplex PCR; TCRdb's version includes in-frame clones alone and lacks a portion of them. The repertoire has roughly 120,000 clones, roughly 76% of them found once; the top ten carry 15% to 20%. Sample: PBMCs. These receptors were obtained from a man aged 50-59 years in good health and CMV-seropositive. Each CDR3 is given with its conserved first and last residue. D genes are given only for firm matches. Clone sizes are given selectively: once, few, many, or a class where the clone is expanded.

cdr3_aa cdr3_nt v_call clone_size d_call j_call
CASSSWGQGDQPQHF TGTGCCAGCAGCTCGTGGGGGCAGGGCGATCAGCCCCAGCATTTT TRBV7-2 . . TRBJ1-5
CASSQDRGQGNTEAFF TGCGCCAGCAGCCAAGATAGGGGACAGGGGAACACTGAAGCTTTCTTT TRBV4-3 few TRBD1 TRBJ1-1
CASTFSPGGQFF TGTGCCAGCACCTTCAGTCCGGGTGGGCAGTTCTTC TRBV7-9 . . TRBJ2-1
CAHGLAVTDTQYF TGTGCACACGGACTAGCGGTCACAGATACGCAGTATTTT TRBV15 . TRBD2 TRBJ2-3
CASRTGGYNTEAFF TGCGCCAGCAGGACAGGGGGATATAACACTGAAGCTTTCTTT TRBV4-3 . TRBD1 TRBJ1-1
CASSQDGPGADTQYF TGCGCCAGCAGCCAAGATGGGCCAGGGGCAGATACGCAGTATTTT TRBV4-1 . . TRBJ2-3
CASSPSEAGNEQFF TGTGCCAGCAGCCCCAGCGAAGCGGGGAATGAGCAGTTCTTC TRBV7-9 . TRBD2 TRBJ2-1
CSVEDSDRVHEQYF TGCAGCGTTGAAGATTCGGACAGGGTCCACGAGCAGTACTTC TRBV29-1 . TRBD1 TRBJ2-7
CASSLWFGGPPGELFF TGTGCCAGCAGCTTATGGTTCGGCGGGCCCCCCGGGGAGCTGTTTTTT TRBV11-2 . . TRBJ2-2
CASSQGGQGSNQPQHF TGCGCCAGCAGCCAAGGTGGACAGGGCAGCAATCAGCCCCAGCATTTT TRBV4-1 . TRBD1 TRBJ1-5
CASSMTGYEQYF TGTGCCAGTAGTATGACTGGCTACGAGCAGTACTTC TRBV19 . . TRBJ2-7
CASSGGLAGSTDTQYF TGCGCCAGCAGTGGAGGGCTAGCGGGGAGCACAGATACGCAGTATTTT TRBV10-2 . TRBD2 TRBJ2-3
CASSPQTGGYGYTF TGCGCCAGCAGCCCCCAGACAGGGGGGTATGGCTACACCTTC TRBV5-1 . TRBD1 TRBJ1-2
CASSKGQGAYEQYF TGTGCCAGCAGTAAGGGACAGGGGGCCTACGAGCAGTACTTC TRBV2 . TRBD1 TRBJ2-7
CAISSGKAGTEAFF TGTGCCATTAGCTCGGGGAAAGCCGGGACTGAAGCTTTCTTT TRBV10-3 . . TRBJ1-1
CATRQVIYEQYF TGTGCCACCCGACAGGTTATCTACGAGCAGTACTTC TRBV2 . . TRBJ2-7
CASSGRTGANEKLFF TGTGCCAGCAGCGGGCGGACAGGGGCGAATGAAAAACTGTTTTTT TRBV7-9 . TRBD1 TRBJ1-4
CASSEDRVSYEQYF TGTGCCAGCAGTGAGGACAGGGTCTCCTACGAGCAGTACTTC TRBV6-1 . TRBD1 TRBJ2-7
CASSEDRRRGEQFF TGTGCCAGCAGTGAAGATCGAAGGAGGGGTGAGCAGTTCTTC TRBV2 . . TRBJ2-1
CASSQGGGSGAFF TGCGCCAGCAGCCAAGGGGGGGGGTCGGGAGCTTTCTTT TRBV4-3 . . TRBJ1-1
CASSIGRQGYEQYF TGTGCCAGTAGTATAGGAAGACAGGGCTACGAGCAGTACTTC TRBV19 . TRBD1 TRBJ2-7
CASSSGQARYGYTF TGCGCCAGCAGCTCGGGACAGGCGCGCTATGGCTACACCTTC TRBV5-1 . TRBD1 TRBJ1-2
CGTGGGYEQYF TGTGGGACAGGGGGAGGCTACGAGCAGTACTTC TRBV2 . TRBD1 TRBJ2-7
CASSLAGGHEQYF TGTGCCAGCAGTTTAGCGGGAGGACACGAGCAGTACTTC TRBV6-5 once TRBD2 TRBJ2-7
CASSLVTYANEQFF TGTGCCAGCAGCCTGGTCACTTATGCCAATGAGCAGTTCTTC TRBV5-5 few . TRBJ2-1
CAIRGSTAYEQYF TGTGCCATCAGAGGATCGACAGCTTACGAGCAGTACTTC TRBV10-3 . . TRBJ2-7
CASSGPGQMNTEAFF TGTGCCAGCAGCGGACCGGGACAGATGAACACTGAAGCTTTCTTT TRBV7-9 . TRBD1 TRBJ1-1
CASSPSGGANNEQFF TGTGCCAGCAGCCCTAGCGGGGGAGCGAACAATGAGCAGTTCTTC TRBV7-2 once TRBD2 TRBJ2-1
CASSATGRGYTF TGTGCCAGCAGCGCCACAGGGCGAGGCTACACCTTC TRBV9 . . TRBJ1-2
CASSSGQTNQPQHF TGTGCCAGCAGCTCGGGACAGACAAATCAGCCCCAGCATTTT TRBV5-6 few TRBD1 TRBJ1-5
CASSISGTSYEQYF TGTGCCAGTAGTATATCCGGGACAAGCTACGAGCAGTACTTC TRBV19 . . TRBJ2-7
CASRLARNRGRDYNEQFF TGTGCAAGTCGCTTAGCCAGGAACAGGGGACGCGATTACAATGAGCAGTTCTTC TRBV12-2 . . TRBJ2-1
CASSLEPPDGRANLGTEAFF TGCGCCAGCAGCTTGGAACCCCCAGACGGCAGGGCAAATTTGGGCACTGAAGCTTTCTTT TRBV5-1 . . TRBJ1-1
CASSLGGGLYNEQFF TGTGCCAGCAGCTTAGGCGGGGGGTTATATAATGAGCAGTTCTTC TRBV7-2 . TRBD2 TRBJ2-1
CASSSPTGGGSPLHF TGTGCCAGCAGCTCTCCCACAGGGGGTGGTTCACCCCTCCACTTT TRBV7-2 once TRBD1 TRBJ1-6
CASSFSGSRETQYF TGTGCCAGCAGCTTCAGCGGGAGTCGGGAGACCCAGTACTTC TRBV11-2 . TRBD2 TRBJ2-5
CASSFEPGLSGDRGTF TGTGCCAGCAGCTTTGAACCGGGACTCTCTGGGGATAGGGGGACTTTC TRBV5-4 . . TRBJ2-6
CASSVGQSYNEQFF TGTGCCAGCAGCGTAGGACAGTCCTACAATGAGCAGTTCTTC TRBV5-8 . . TRBJ2-1
CASKKAASGGAADTQYF TGCGCCAGCAAAAAGGCGGCTAGCGGGGGGGCAGCAGATACGCAGTATTTT TRBV5-1 once TRBD2 TRBJ2-3
CATGGRDTTRNEQFF TGTGCCACGGGGGGGAGGGACACCACAAGGAATGAGCAGTTCTTC TRBV6-1 few TRBD2 TRBJ2-1
CAIRDPGVPRAEAFF TGTGCCATCAGAGACCCAGGGGTCCCGCGAGCTGAAGCTTTCTTT TRBV10-3 . . TRBJ1-1
CASSGTSGLTTTDTQYF TGTGCCAGCAGTGGAACTAGCGGGCTAACTACTACAGATACGCAGTATTTT TRBV6-1 . TRBD2 TRBJ2-3
CASSSAPGTGQREQYF TGTGCCAGCAGCTCCGCTCCCGGGACAGGACAACGGGAGCAGTACTTC TRBV13 . TRBD1 TRBJ2-5